This note documents a single TCR beta chain sequence. Its antigen is not known. These data belong to a study of vaccination and CD4 T cells after COVID-19. With the Oncomine TCR Beta short-read assay, DNA from cultured CD4+ T cells was sequenced. TCRdb re-called the PCR reads through MiXCR, storing one row per CDR3 protein. The table lists 8,500 to 10,000 distinct CDR3 sequences, 60% to 80% of them singletons. CDR3 length: 13 amino acids. The V end was cut by 6 bases, the J end by 3 bases, with 11 bases between. Germline V gives CDR1 MNHEY, CDR2 SMNVEV (reference sequence). Treatment given: roughly nine-day PBMC culture with coronavirus spike peptide pools or control peptides (ViraFEST assay).

The chain carries TRBV27 and TRBJ1-1; the D gene is possibly TRBD1 (5 bases). The sequencing sample was made of CD4+ T cells from blood, cultured in vitro. This clonotype was obtained from a human donor who had recovered from COVID-19. The CDR3: CASRPDRHTEAFF. The CDR3 DNA sequence: TGTGCCAGCAGACCCGACAGACACACTGAAGCTTTCTTT.